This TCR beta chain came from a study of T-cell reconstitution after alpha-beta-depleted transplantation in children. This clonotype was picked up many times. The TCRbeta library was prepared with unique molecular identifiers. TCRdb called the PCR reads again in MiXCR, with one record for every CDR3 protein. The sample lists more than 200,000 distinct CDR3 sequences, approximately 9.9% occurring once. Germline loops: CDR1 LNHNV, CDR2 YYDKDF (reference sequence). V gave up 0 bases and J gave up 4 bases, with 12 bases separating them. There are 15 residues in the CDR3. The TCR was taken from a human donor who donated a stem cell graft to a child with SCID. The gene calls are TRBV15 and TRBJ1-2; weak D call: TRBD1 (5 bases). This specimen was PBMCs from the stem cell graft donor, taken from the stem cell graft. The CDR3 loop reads CATSRDQGSGYGYTF. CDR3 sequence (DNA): TGTGCCACCAGCAGAGATCAGGGATCAGGCTATGGCTACACCTTC.